Presented here are 15 T cell receptor beta chains from one specimen sequenced in a study of blood T cell repertoires in COVID-19. Repertoires were generated with immunoSEQ multiplex PCR, while TCRdb's copy carries only in-frame clones and drops some. The sample holds under 200,000 clones, 88% seen once. Specimen: peripheral blood. The receptors derive from a man aged 35 to 55 with active or convalescent COVID-19.

The chain is built from TRBV27 and TRBJ1-3, with D possibly matching TRBD1 (6 bases). The V end lost 2 bases, the J end lost 0 bases, and 11 bases lay between the germline ends. This CDR3 spans 16 amino acids. Germline V gene lookup returns CDR1 MNHEY and CDR2 SMNVEV (reference sequence). CDR3 protein: CASSLIAGDSGNTIYF. CDR3 sequence (DNA): TGTGCCAGCAGTTTAATAGCAGGGGACTCTGGAAACACCATATATTTT.

In DNA form, the CDR3 reads TGTGCCAGCAGCTTAGCCGGCAGGGACTCTGGAAACACCATATATTTT. As protein: CASSLAGRDSGNTIYF. This chain links TRBV7-8 with TRBJ1-3, with D perhaps matching TRBD1 (5 bases). Trimming removed 0 bases from V and 0 bases from J, with 9 bases in between. This CDR3 contains 16 residues. The germline gives CDR1 SGHVS, CDR2 FQNEAQ.

This rearrangement joins TRBV6-5 to TRBJ2-3, with 10 bases aligning to TRBD1. V gave up 6 bases and J gave up 6 bases; unmatched junction bases: 6. The CDR3 consists of 14 residues. From germline, CDR1 is MNHEY and CDR2 SVGAGI. CDR3 DNA: TGTGCCAGCAGATTGACAGGGGGCCTGGATACGCAGTATTTT. It yields the protein CASRLTGGLDTQYF.

This rearrangement joins TRBV24-1 to TRBJ1-2; 7 bases map to TRBD1. CDR1 is KGHDR and CDR2 is SFDVKD in the germline V gene. This CDR3 is built from 13 residues. With V trimmed by 5 bases and J by 7 bases, 6 bases remained unmatched. The CDR3 DNA is TGTGCCACCAGTGCCACAGGGGAGGCTGGCTACACCTTC. Amino acids: CATSATGEAGYTF.

This clone has just one count. The CDR3 nucleotides read TGTGCCAGCAGTTACTTGAGACAGGGTCTATATGAAGCTTTCTTT. It translates to CASSYLRQGLYEAFF. This rearrangement joins TRBV6-2 or TRBV6-3 to TRBJ1-1; 7 bases are shared with TRBD1. V lost 1 base, J lost 7 bases, and 9 bases stayed unmatched. Germline CDR1 reads MNHEY; CDR2 reads SVGEGT. The CDR3 spans 15 residues.

This chain connects TRBV28 to TRBJ1-1, with D tentatively TRBD1 (6 bases). CDR3 length: 15 amino acids. The germline V gene encodes CDR1 MDHEN and CDR2 SYDVKM. The V and J ends lost 5 bases and 1 base respectively, with 14 bases between them. CDR3 DNA: TGTGCCAGCAGTCCACCCGGGACACAGAACACTGAAGCTTTCTTT. Protein product: CASSPPGTQNTEAFF.

The V gene is TRBV10-1, the J gene TRBJ2-3; D perhaps matches TRBD2 (7 bases). Germline V gene sequence: CDR1 WNHNN, CDR2 SYGVQD (reference sequence). The CDR3 covers 15 residues. V lost 2 bases and J lost 2, with 11 bases in between. The DNA of the CDR3 is TGCGCCAGCAGTGAGAGGGGGGGGGACACAGATACGCAGTATTTT. This gives the protein CASSERGGDTDTQYF.

CDR3 protein: CASTLSSGPYYNEQFF. In DNA, the CDR3 is TGTGCCAGCACCCTCTCAAGCGGACCATATTACAATGAGCAGTTCTTC. The V and J genes are TRBV7-6 and TRBJ2-1; D is possibly TRBD2 (5 bases). Germline CDR1 SGHVS, CDR2 FNYEAQ. CDR3 length: 16 amino acids. Trimming left V 7 bases short and J 4 bases short, with 20 bases between.

This clone was detected only once. The V call is TRBV7-3, the J call TRBJ2-3; the D gene is possibly TRBD2 (5 bases). Germline loops: CDR1 SGHTA, CDR2 FQGTGA. There are 15 residues in the CDR3. V dropped 1 base and J dropped 6 bases, with 14 bases sitting between them. CDR3 coding DNA: TGTGCCAGCAGCTTAAATGGTCGGGGTACGGATACGCAGTATTTT. Amino acids: CASSLNGRGTDTQYF.

This clone was picked up one time. The rearrangement links TRBV9 to TRBJ1-1; 8 bases fit TRBD1. Trimming took 4 bases from V and 6 from J; bases not matched to a gene: 14. Germline V gene lookup returns CDR1 SGDLS and CDR2 YYNGEE. The CDR3 consists of 16 residues. The CDR3 nucleotides read TGTGCCAGCAGCTCCCGGGCAGGGGGCCTGGTCTCTGAAGCTTTCTTT. This codes for CASSSRAGGLVSEAFF.

The genes are TRBV5-1 and TRBJ2-7; the D gene is possibly TRBD2 (6 bases). The V and J ends lost 4 bases and 0 bases respectively, with 20 bases between them. Germline CDR1 SGHRS, CDR2 YFSETQ. This CDR3 comprises 17 residues. CDR3 region: CASSAGTTPNLSYEQYF. CDR3 in DNA: TGCGCCAGCAGCGCGGGGACGACTCCAAACCTCTCCTACGAGCAGTACTTC.

The genes are TRBV9 and TRBJ2-2; D possibly corresponds to TRBD2 (5 bases). Trimming cost V 7 bases and J 4 bases, with 20 bases left between them. Germline-derived CDR1 and CDR2 are SGDLS and YYNGEE. The CDR3 contains 16 residues. The CDR3 loop reads CASSLVSRAGTGELFF. CDR3 coding DNA: TGTGCCAGCTCCCTAGTGTCGAGGGCTGGCACCGGGGAGCTGTTTTTT.

The chain employs TRBV28 and TRBJ1-6; D is possibly TRBD1 (5 bases). Trimming took 2 bases from V and 10 from J, leaving 18 bases between them. Germline CDR1 MDHEN, CDR2 SYDVKM. This CDR3 region has 16 residues. For the CDR3, the DNA is TGTGCCAGCAGTTTAACGTTAGGGGCCGGGGGGTCACCCCTCCACTTT. Its translation is CASSLTLGAGGSPLHF.

This clone was detected only once. The same CDR3 arises from other DNA sequences in this sample as well. The V and J genes are TRBV5-4 and TRBJ1-2, with a tentative D call TRBD1 (5 bases). This CDR3 has 14 residues. V was trimmed by 2 bases and J by 4 bases, leaving 12 bases between them. Germline V lookup: CDR1 SGHNT, CDR2 YYREEE (reference sequence). The CDR3 DNA is TGTGCCAGCAGCTTTTCGGGGGACGCCTATGGCTACACCTTC. Translated, it gives CASSFSGDAYGYTF.

The chain has TRBV5-1 and TRBJ2-7; 8 bases map to TRBD1. J gave up 4 bases and V 4 bases, and 7 bases lay outside the gene matches. Germline CDR1 and CDR2: SGHRS and YFSETQ. This CDR3 region has 14 residues. The CDR3, as DNA: TGCGCCAGCAGCAACACAGGGGGAGGTTACGAGCAGTACTTC. This sequence encodes CASSNTGGGYEQYF.